A single sample gave rise to the 16 T cell receptor beta chains below, sequenced in a study of cytomegalovirus exposure and HLA in healthy donors. Both 60 Vbeta primers and 13 Jbeta primers went into the PCR. The data were produced by immunoSEQ multiplex PCR, yet TCRdb's version contains in-frame clones alone and is incomplete. Seen here are approximately 93,000 clones, approximately 68% observed once, and the top ten hold about 6.3%. The sequenced material came from PBMCs. These receptors originate from a boy younger than 18 in good health and CMV-seropositive.

This clone was found once. The gene calls are TRBV25-1 and TRBJ2-2, with D possibly matching TRBD2 (5 bases). Germline lookup yields CDR1 MGHDK and CDR2 SYGVNS. This CDR3 has 13 residues. Deletions cut 8 bases from V and 4 bases from J, with 11 bases between. The DNA for the CDR3 is TGTGCCAGCCGGGAAGGGTTCACCGGGGAGCTGTTTTTT. Protein product: CASREGFTGELFF. Supplemented by reference TRBV25-1 and TRBJ2-2, the full variable domain reads EADIYQTPRYLVIGTGKKITLECSQTMGHDKMYWYQQDPGMELHLIHYSYGVNSTEKGDLSSESTVSRIRTEHFPLTLESARPSHTSQYLCASREGFTGELFFGEGSRLTVL.

The chain combines TRBV7-9 with TRBJ2-3; 9 bases align to TRBD1. This CDR3 is built from 14 residues. Germline CDR1 SEHNR, CDR2 FQNEAQ (reference sequence). The V and J ends lost 10 bases and 4 bases, in that order; junction bases with no gene match: 9. CDR3 DNA: TGTGCCATCCGCAGGGACAGGGTCTCAGATACGCAGTATTTT. Amino acids: CAIRRDRVSDTQYF.

This clone was found a few times. This sequence joins TRBV5-1 and TRBJ2-3; 8 nucleotides match TRBD1. The J segment lost 4 bases and the V segment lost 1 base, leaving 5 bases of the junction unmatched. CDR3 length: 15 amino acids. CDR1 SGHRS and CDR2 YFSETQ come from the germline V gene. The CDR3 loop is CASSLQDRAADTQYF. The CDR3 region has the DNA TGCGCCAGCAGCTTGCAGGACAGGGCCGCAGATACGCAGTATTTT. Using reference TRBV5-1 and TRBJ2-3 for the parts outside the CDR3, the full variable domain is KAGVTQTPRYLIKTRGQQVTLSCSPISGHRSVSWYQQTPGQGLQFLFEYFSETQRNKGNFPGRFSGRQFSNSRSEMNVSTLELGDSALYLCASSLQDRAADTQYFGPGTRLTVL.

The chain combines TRBV6-5 with TRBJ2-7, with D possibly TRBD2 on 7 matching bases. Germline assignment: CDR1 MNHEY and CDR2 SVGAGI. This CDR3 is 12 amino acids long. V shed 6 bases and J shed 5 bases, with 11 bases lying between them. The CDR3 is CASRRGGDEQYF. The CDR3 bases are TGTGCCAGCAGGAGGGGGGGGGACGAGCAGTACTTC.

This clone has just a few counts. This rearrangement joins TRBV5-1 to TRBJ2-3; TRBD1 is a possible D gene (6 bases). The V end was cut by 4 bases, the J end by 3 bases, with 9 bases between. The CDR3 contains 13 residues. The germline CDR1 and CDR2 sequences are SGHRS and YFSETQ. The CDR3 DNA reads as TGCGCCAGCAGCACCGGGACAACAGATACGCAGTATTTT. Protein sequence: CASSTGTTDTQYF.

In its sample, this clone was seen once. The chain uses TRBV5-4 and TRBJ2-2, with a weak D call TRBD2 (6 bases). In germline, CDR1 is SGHNT, CDR2 YYREEE (reference sequence). Trimming shortened V by 0 bases and J by 7 bases, and 13 bases separated the two germline ends. CDR3 length: 15 residues. DNA of the CDR3: TGTGCCAGCAGCTTGGCGGGAGTCGGGGTCGGGGAGCTGTTTTTT. This encodes CASSLAGVGVGELFF.

The chain recombines TRBV5-4 with TRBJ2-2, with 8 bases fitting TRBD1. Germline V gene sequence: CDR1 SGHNT, CDR2 YYREEE (reference sequence). The ends lost 4 bases at V and 6 bases at J; junction bases unmatched: 11. The CDR3 runs 16 residues. The CDR3, as DNA: TGTGCCAGCAGCGAACCAGGGGGCGCGTTGGCCGGGGAGCTGTTTTTT. Its protein is CASSEPGGALAGELFF.

The V call is TRBV5-1, the J call TRBJ2-2; 9 bases fit TRBD1. J gave up 4 bases and V 7 bases, and 8 bases lay outside the gene matches. Germline V gives CDR1 SGHRS, CDR2 YFSETQ. The CDR3 is 15 residues long. CDR3 coding DNA: TGCGCCAGCGGACTGGACAGGGGAACCACCGGGGAGCTGTTTTTT. The encoded protein is CASGLDRGTTGELFF.

This clone was counted only a few times. The chain couples TRBV19 to TRBJ2-7, with a possible D match to TRBD2 (7 bases). The V end lost 5 bases, the J end lost 6 bases, and 20 bases lay between the germline ends. CDR3 size: 15 residues. CDR1 is LNHDA and CDR2 is SQIVND in the germline V gene (reference sequence). In DNA form, the CDR3 reads TGTGCCAGTAGTCTCAACATGGGTGGGGGGGCCGAGCAGTACTTC. Translation gives CASSLNMGGGAEQYF.

The chain employs TRBV5-4 and TRBJ2-7; D might be TRBD1 (6 bases). From germline, CDR1 is SGHNT and CDR2 YYREEE (reference sequence). V shed 1 base and J shed 3 bases, with 14 bases lying between them. This CDR3 is 15 amino acids long. CDR3 nucleotide sequence: TGTGCCAGCAGCTTGAATCTGGGGGCCCTCTACGAGCAGTACTTC. Its protein is CASSLNLGALYEQYF.

V is TRBV5-1 and J is TRBJ2-2; D is undetermined. This CDR3 region has 15 residues. Germline-derived CDR1 and CDR2 are SGHRS and YFSETQ. Between the trimmed V and J ends, which lost 2 bases and 4 bases, there was a span of 12 bases. This CDR3 reads CASSLALGGTGELFF. The CDR3 DNA sequence: TGCGCCAGCAGCTTAGCCTTAGGCGGCACCGGGGAGCTGTTTTTT.

The chain joins TRBV5-6 to TRBJ1-1; 8 bases are shared with TRBD1. The ends lost 3 bases at V and 5 bases at J; junction bases unmatched: 3. CDR1 is SGHDT, CDR2 YYEEEE, per germline. The CDR3 totals 13 residues. The CDR3 sequence: CASSSGQGTEAFF. Written as DNA, the CDR3 is TGTGCCAGCAGCTCCGGACAGGGTACTGAAGCTTTCTTT.

As to this clone: Other DNA variants within this sample encode the same CDR3. In DNA, the CDR3 is TGCAGCGTTGTCCACAGGGACACTGAAGCTTTCTTT. This sequence encodes CSVVHRDTEAFF. The chain combines TRBV29-1 with TRBJ1-1; perhaps TRBD1 as D (6 bases). V lost 4 bases, J lost 3 bases, and 9 bases lay in between. Germline V gene lookup returns CDR1 SQVTM and CDR2 ANQGSEA. The CDR3 loop spans 12 amino acids.

This chain joins TRBV19 and TRBJ1-5, with TRBD1 matching over 8 bases. Per germline, CDR1 LNHDA and CDR2 SQIVND (reference sequence). J was trimmed by 2 bases and V by 4 bases; bases with no gene match: 7. This CDR3 spans 16 amino acids. The CDR3 reads CASSTQQGVGNQPQHF. CDR3 sequence (DNA): TGTGCCAGTAGTACCCAACAGGGGGTAGGCAATCAGCCCCAGCATTTT. The entire variable domain, with the rest obtained from reference TRBV19 and TRBJ1-5, is as follows: DGGITQSPKYLFRKEGQNVTLSCEQNLNHDAMYWYRQDPGQGLRLIYYSQIVNDFQKGDIAEGYSVSREKKESFPLTVTSAQKNPTAFYLCASSTQQGVGNQPQHFGDGTRLSIL.

The genes are TRBV15 and TRBJ1-2; D is uncertain. CDR3 size: 16 residues. Germline values: CDR1 LNHNV, CDR2 YYDKDF (reference sequence). The V end was cut by 0 bases, the J end by 3 bases, with 14 bases between. The CDR3 region is CATSRDSMGWHYGYTF. The DNA of the CDR3 is TGTGCCACCAGCAGAGATTCAATGGGCTGGCACTATGGCTACACCTTC.

This clone showed up just a few times. The chain is built from TRBV4-1 and TRBJ1-1; D unclear. The CDR3 sequence is 13 residues long. The V end lost 2 bases, the J end lost 4 bases, and 8 bases lay between the germline ends. Germline assignment: CDR1 MGHRA and CDR2 YSYEKL. For the CDR3, the DNA is TGCGCCAGCAGCCAACCTTTTCTCACTGAAGCTTTCTTT. Translated, it gives CASSQPFLTEAFF.